This record covers a single T cell receptor (beta chain). Germline loops: CDR1 MNHNY, CDR2 SVGAGI (reference sequence). J was trimmed by 3 bases and V by 6 bases; bases with no gene match: 7. This CDR3 has 15 residues. These data originate in a study of blood T cell repertoires in COVID-19. The assay was immunoSEQ multiplex PCR, and TCRdb's table has in-frame clones only and misses some. In the table there are 100,000 to 150,000 clones, more than 65% of which are singletons. Sequencing was carried out using peripheral blood. This sequence originates from a woman in her sixties or seventies with acute or convalescent COVID-19. The rearrangement uses TRBV6-6 and TRBJ1-5, with TRBD1 identical over 8 bases. CDR3 sequence (DNA): TGTGCCAGCAGAAAACCGGGACAGGACAATCAGCCCCAGCATTTT. It translates to CASRKPGQDNQPQHF.